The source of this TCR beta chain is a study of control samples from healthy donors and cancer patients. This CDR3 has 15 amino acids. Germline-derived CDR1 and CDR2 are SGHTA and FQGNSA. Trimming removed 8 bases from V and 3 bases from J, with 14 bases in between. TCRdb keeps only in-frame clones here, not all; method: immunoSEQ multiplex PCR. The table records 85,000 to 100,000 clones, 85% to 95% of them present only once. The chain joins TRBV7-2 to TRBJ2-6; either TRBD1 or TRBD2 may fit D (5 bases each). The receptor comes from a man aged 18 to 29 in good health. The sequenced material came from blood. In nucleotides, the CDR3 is TGTGCCAGCGGGACCCGGGCGTTTGGGGCCAACGTCCTGACTTTC. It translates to CASGTRAFGANVLTF.